Below are 2 T cell receptor beta chains sequenced from a single sample in a study of Ad26.COV2.S vaccination and SARS-CoV-2 variants. Sequenced by immunoSEQ multiplex PCR; TCRdb stores in-frame clones only, minus some. The repertoire holds a few hundred thousand clones, with about 93% as singletons. Treatment noted: some 20 received Ad26.COV2.S at low or high dose, single or two shots; 5 received placebo; per-sample allocation not given. It was on day 63 after the first vaccine or placebo injection that samples were taken. This sample comprised peripheral blood, obtained in a trial of Ad26.COV2.S vaccine versus placebo. These receptors came from a person aged 18-65 years who received the Ad26.COV2.S COVID-19 vaccine or a placebo.

This clone came up a few times. The chain recombines TRBV15 with TRBJ1-2; 9 nucleotides match TRBD1. The CDR3 totals 14 residues. The V gene's germline CDR1 is LNHNV and CDR2 YYDKDF (reference sequence). V shed 1 base and J 3 bases; nucleotides not matched to a gene: 0. CDR3: CATSRGQGDYGYTF. CDR3 bases: TGTGCCACCAGCAGAGGACAGGGGGACTATGGCTACACCTTC.

This sequence joins TRBV6-5 and TRBJ1-1, with D hard to call. Per the germline V gene, CDR1 is MNHEY and CDR2 is SVGAGI. V was pared by 0 bases and J by 1 base, with 6 bases between. The CDR3 is made up of 14 amino acids. Here the CDR3 reads CASSYSWGNTEAFF. As DNA, the CDR3 is TGTGCCAGCAGTTACTCGTGGGGGAACACTGAAGCTTTCTTT.